One and the same sample provided the 26 T cell receptor beta chains below, sequenced in a study of long-term antiretroviral therapy in people with HIV. Survey-level immunoSEQ v3.0 assays were run. Some clones are missing from TCRdb's copy, which holds only in-frame ones; the method was immunoSEQ multiplex PCR. This repertoire shows more than 35,000 clones, approximately 79% found once; its top ten account for about 5.2%. Material: unsorted PBMCs, obtained 1.5 years after starting antiretroviral therapy. These receptors all come from a man between 18 and 29 years old with HIV.

This chain joins TRBV29-1 and TRBJ2-3; no reliable D call. The germline gives CDR1 SQVTM, CDR2 ANQGSEA. CDR3 length: 11 amino acids. V shed 6 bases and J shed 2 bases, with 6 bases lying between them. The CDR3 reads CSVGHTDTQYF. The CDR3 region has the DNA TGCAGCGTCGGCCACACAGATACGCAGTATTTT.

CDR3 sequence: CASSLARTGYNEQFF. The CDR3, as DNA: TGTGCCAGCAGCTTGGCCCGGACAGGGTACAATGAGCAGTTCTTC. This sequence joins TRBV5-5 and TRBJ2-1, with 8 bases lining up with TRBD1. Germline trimming cut 0 bases from V and 4 bases from J; bases unmatched to any gene: 3. This CDR3 contains 15 residues. CDR1 is SGHKS, CDR2 YYEKEE, per germline (reference sequence). Together with reference TRBV5-5 and TRBJ2-1, the CDR3 gives the full variable domain: DAGVTQSPTHLIKTRGQQVTLRCSPISGHKSVSWYQQVLGQGPQFIFQYYEKEERGRGNFPDRFSARQFPNYSSELNVNALLLGDSALYLCASSLARTGYNEQFFGPGTRLTVL.

The gene calls are TRBV5-6 and TRBJ2-5; unclear D gene. The V gene's germline CDR1 is SGHDT and CDR2 YYEEEE. V was cut by 0 bases and J by 4 bases, with 7 bases left in between. The CDR3 loop spans 13 amino acids. The CDR3: CASSLEGRETQYF. As DNA, the CDR3 is TGTGCCAGCAGCTTGGAAGGAAGAGAGACCCAGTACTTC.

CDR3 DNA: TGCGCCAGCGCTACGGGTAGCTCCTACAATGAGCAGTTCTTC. Translating it yields CASATGSSYNEQFF. V and J are TRBV10-1 and TRBJ2-1; D call uncertain. V was shortened by 8 bases and J by 0 bases, with 11 bases between the two germline ends. The CDR3 contains 14 residues. CDR1 and CDR2 (germline): WNHNN, SYGVQD (reference sequence).

The rearrangement uses TRBV13 and TRBJ2-1; possibly TRBD2 for D (5 bases). CDR3 size: 15 residues. Between the trimmed V and J ends, which lost 6 bases and 2 bases, there was a span of 14 bases. CDR1 and CDR2 (germline): PRHDT, FYEKMQ (reference sequence). CDR3 sequence: CASSLSGDAYNEQFF. The CDR3 DNA is TGTGCCAGCAGTTTAAGCGGAGACGCCTACAATGAGCAGTTCTTC.

This sequence joins TRBV4-3 and TRBJ2-7; TRBD1 matches 9 bases. Unmatched junction bases numbered 3, after V lost 4 bases and J lost 5 bases. Per germline, CDR1 LGHNA and CDR2 YSLEER. This CDR3 has 13 amino acids. CDR3 protein: CASSPTGGDEQYF. Here the CDR3 DNA reads TGCGCCAGCAGCCCGACAGGGGGGGACGAGCAGTACTTC.

The chain combines TRBV7-2 with TRBJ2-5; D is perhaps TRBD2 (5 bases). There are 14 residues in the CDR3. The germline V gene encodes CDR1 SGHTA and CDR2 FQGNSA. V lost 7 bases and J 5 bases, leaving 17 bases between the germline ends. Written as DNA, the CDR3 is TGTGCCAGCAAGATTCGGGGTTGGTGGGAGACCCAGTACTTC. It yields the protein CASKIRGWWETQYF. Together with reference TRBV7-2 and TRBJ2-5, the CDR3 gives the full variable domain: GAGVSQSPSNKVTEKGKDVELRCDPISGHTALYWYRQSLGQGLEFLIYFQGNSAPDKSGLPSDRFSAERTGGSVSTLTIQRTQQEDSAVYLCASKIRGWWETQYFGPGTRLLVL.

This clone was recorded only once. V usage is TRBV29-1 and J usage is TRBJ2-3, with 8 bases identical to TRBD2. Germline lookup yields CDR1 SQVTM and CDR2 ANQGSEA. The V and J ends lost 8 bases and 4 bases, in that order; junction bases with no gene match: 5. The CDR3 runs 12 residues. The CDR3 DNA follows: TGCAGCTCCCAGACTAGCGCAGATACGCAGTATTTT. Its translation is CSSQTSADTQYF.

The J gene is TRBJ1-4, the V gene TRBV9; weak D call: TRBD1 (5 bases). Germline-derived CDR1 and CDR2 are SGDLS and YYNGEE. The CDR3 sequence is 15 residues long. The V and J ends lost 3 bases and 7 bases respectively, with 16 bases between them. The CDR3 loop reads CASSGGAGSSEKLFF. CDR3 nucleotides: TGTGCCAGCAGCGGTGGGGCAGGGTCGAGTGAAAAACTGTTTTTT.

The rearrangement joins TRBV19 to TRBJ1-1; D unclear. The V end lost 5 bases, the J end lost 6 bases, and 13 bases lay between the germline ends. The germline gives CDR1 LNHDA, CDR2 SQIVND (reference sequence). The CDR3 consists of 13 residues. CDR3 nucleotide sequence: TGTGCCAGTAGTCTTAGGGAGAGAGCTGAAGCTTTCTTT. Residues: CASSLRERAEAFF.

CDR3 nucleotide sequence: TGTGCCAGCAGGACGATGGCCAATGAGCAGTTCTTC. Translated: CASRTMANEQFF. The rearrangement links TRBV6-5 to TRBJ2-1; D remains ambiguous. CDR1 and CDR2 from the germline V gene are MNHEY and SVGAGI. V dropped 6 bases and J dropped 6 bases, with 9 bases sitting between them. The CDR3 is made up of 12 amino acids.

The V call is TRBV7-8, the J call TRBJ2-1, with D perhaps matching TRBD2 (6 bases). This CDR3 is built from 14 residues. The germline V gene has CDR1 SGHVS and CDR2 FQNEAQ. Trimming left V 0 bases short and J 5 bases short, with 8 bases between. The CDR3 DNA reads as TGTGCCAGCAGCTTAGCGGGAGGTAACAATGAGCAGTTCTTC. Translating gives CASSLAGGNNEQFF.

The chain links TRBV11-2 to TRBJ2-7; a possible D gene is TRBD2 (6 bases). Germline-derived CDR1 and CDR2 are SGHAT and FQNNGV. With 5 bases removed from V and 2 bases from J, the gap between germline ends came to 13 bases. This CDR3 has 14 residues. CDR3 in DNA: TGTGCCAGCAGCCCCGGGACGGGGGCCTACGAGCAGTACTTC. Protein: CASSPGTGAYEQYF.

The chain joins TRBV5-8 to TRBJ1-5; D call uncertain. This CDR3 comprises 14 residues. V lost 5 bases and J lost 0, with 9 bases in between. CDR1 is SGHTS and CDR2 is YDEGEE in the germline V gene. The CDR3 DNA is TGTGCCAGCAGTCGGGCGGCTAGCAATCAGCCCCAGCATTTT. Translation gives CASSRAASNQPQHF. Looking up the rest from reference TRBV5-8 and TRBJ1-5 gives the full variable domain: EAGVTQSPTHLIKTRGQQATLRCSPISGHTSVYWYQQALGLGLQFLLWYDEGEERNRGNFPPRFSGRQFPNYSSELNVNALELEDSALYLCASSRAASNQPQHFGDGTRLSIL.

This chain joins TRBV7-3 and TRBJ1-1, with 7 bases that match TRBD1. This CDR3 is built from 15 residues. CDR1 is SGHTA and CDR2 is FQGTGA in the germline V gene. After removal of 6 bases from V and 1 base from J, the junction contained 8 bases not matched to a gene. CDR3 DNA: TGTGCCAGCAGTCTTACAGGGGCCCCGAACACTGAAGCTTTCTTT. This translates into CASSLTGAPNTEAFF.

The gene calls are TRBV19 and TRBJ2-7; TRBD2 aligns across 9 bases. Looked up from germline, CDR1 is LNHDA and CDR2 is SQIVND (reference sequence). The CDR3 consists of 13 residues. V shed 5 bases and J 5 bases; nucleotides not matched to a gene: 4. CDR3 nucleotides: TGTGCCAGTAGTCTCAGGACTAGCGACGAGCAGTACTTC. Its translation is CASSLRTSDEQYF.

This chain joins TRBV28 and TRBJ2-2; possibly TRBD1 for D (6 bases). CDR1 is MDHEN and CDR2 is SYDVKM in the germline V gene. Trimming took 5 bases from V and 1 from J, leaving 14 bases between them. This CDR3 is 16 amino acids long. The CDR3 coding sequence is TGTGCCAGCAGTCCCCGGGACACCAGGAACACCGGGGAGCTGTTTTTT. Its protein is CASSPRDTRNTGELFF.

V and J are TRBV13 and TRBJ2-4; D is unresolved. V was pared by 2 bases and J by 6 bases, with 5 bases between. CDR3 length: 12 amino acids. From germline, CDR1 is PRHDT and CDR2 FYEKMQ (reference sequence). CDR3 sequence (DNA): TGTGCCAGCAGCTTATTGGGAAACATTCAGTACTTC. Translated, it gives CASSLLGNIQYF.

V and J are TRBV5-4 and TRBJ1-2; 8 bases map to TRBD1. V lost 4 bases and J lost 5; bases outside the gene matches: 7. In germline, CDR1 is SGHNT, CDR2 YYREEE (reference sequence). The CDR3 runs 14 residues. CDR3 amino acids: CASSGKTGDYGYTF. The DNA of the CDR3 is TGTGCCAGCAGCGGAAAGACAGGGGATTATGGCTACACCTTC. Filled out from reference TRBV5-4 and TRBJ1-2, the complete variable domain reads ETGVTQSPTHLIKTRGQQVTLRCSSQSGHNTVSWYQQALGQGPQFIFQYYREEENGRGNFPPRFSGLQFPNYSSELNVNALELDDSALYLCASSGKTGDYGYTFGSGTRLTVV.

The rearrangement links TRBV7-2 to TRBJ2-7; D call uncertain. In germline, CDR1 is SGHTA, CDR2 FQGNSA. V lost 5 bases, J lost 2 bases, and 10 bases lay in between. The CDR3 loop spans 13 amino acids. The CDR3 DNA reads as TGTGCCAGCAGCGTTCAAAGGCCCTACGAGCAGTACTTC. It translates to CASSVQRPYEQYF.

The rearrangement joins TRBV28 to TRBJ2-7; the D is unclear. This CDR3 contains 14 residues. Germline assignment: CDR1 MDHEN and CDR2 SYDVKM. V gave up 3 bases and J gave up 2 bases, with 11 bases separating them. The CDR3, as DNA: TGTGCCAGCAGTTTTATAGGGATGACCTACGAGCAGTACTTC. Its protein is CASSFIGMTYEQYF. Based on the CDR3 plus reference TRBV28 and TRBJ2-7, the full variable domain is DVKVTQSSRYLVKRTGEKVFLECVQDMDHENMFWYRQDPGLGLRLIYFSYDVKMKEKGDIPEGYSVSREKKERFSLILESASTNQTSMYLCASSFIGMTYEQYFGPGTRLTVT.

The V and J genes are TRBV6-5 and TRBJ1-1; D not certain. The CDR3 covers 13 residues. The germline V gene has CDR1 MNHEY and CDR2 SVGAGI. V lost 7 bases to trimming and J lost 1 base, with 10 bases between them. CDR3 sequence reads: CASTKHKNTEAFF. The CDR3 DNA reads TGTGCCAGCACCAAACATAAGAACACTGAAGCTTTCTTT.

The chain uses TRBV19 and TRBJ2-3; 10 nucleotides agree with TRBD1. Germline CDR1 is LNHDA and CDR2 is SQIVND (reference sequence). V gave up 7 bases and J gave up 4 bases; unmatched junction bases: 8. This CDR3 spans 15 amino acids. CDR3 loop: CASMVTGGSADTQYF. Written as DNA, the CDR3 is TGTGCCAGTATGGTGACAGGGGGCAGCGCAGATACGCAGTATTTT.

This clone was picked up a small number of times. Here the CDR3 DNA reads TGTGCCAGCAGGATAGCGGGAGGGGTTGAGGGGGAGCAGTACTTC. Its protein is CASRIAGGVEGEQYF. V gene TRBV6-5 combines with J gene TRBJ2-7, with TRBD2 matching 11 bases. The CDR3 sequence is 15 residues long. V lost 6 bases and J lost 7; bases outside the gene matches: 11. Germline CDR1 reads MNHEY; CDR2 reads SVGAGI.

V gene TRBV28 combines with J gene TRBJ2-6, with D maybe TRBD2 (5 bases). Trimming shortened V by 6 bases and J by 3 bases, and 12 bases separated the two germline ends. This CDR3 region has 15 residues. Germline CDR1 MDHEN, CDR2 SYDVKM. The CDR3 reads CASSNPGIGANVLTF. In DNA, the CDR3 is TGTGCCAGCAGCAATCCGGGAATTGGGGCCAACGTCCTGACTTTC.

This chain connects TRBV11-3 to TRBJ2-3; 11 positions match TRBD2. Germline-derived CDR1 and CDR2 are SGHNT and YENEEA. The CDR3 runs to 16 residues. V lost 1 base and J lost 2; bases outside the gene matches: 2. For the CDR3, the DNA is TGTGCCAGCAGCTTAGGACTAGCGGGAACCACAGATACGCAGTATTTT. This encodes CASSLGLAGTTDTQYF. Based on the CDR3 plus reference TRBV11-3 and TRBJ2-3, the full variable domain is EAGVVQSPRYKIIEKKQPVAFWCNPISGHNTLYWYLQNLGQGPELLIRYENEEAVDDSQLPKDRFSAERLKGVDSTLKIQPAELGDSAVYLCASSLGLAGTTDTQYFGPGTRLTVL.